The T cell receptor (beta chain) described here comes from a study of CD8+ T cells in alopecia areata. Whole-study context: Treated patients were dosed with oral tofacitinib, taking 5 to 10 mg twice daily.

Trimming removed 2 bases from V and 4 bases from J; junction bases left unmatched: 5. Germline V gene data show CDR1 as LGHNA and CDR2 as YNFKEQ. The CDR3 has 18 residues. Patients with alopecia areata provided lesional scalp punch biopsies as well as peripheral blood. Isolation of CD4+ and CD8+ T cells from PBMCs was achieved by sorting. The authors extracted RNA and reverse transcribed it into cDNA as the sequencing template. Profiled with immunoSEQ multiplex PCR; TCRdb holds only in-frame clones, not every one. Among 220,000 or so clones listed, around 62% were seen once. Findings and limits, study-wide: Compared with mice, patients displayed less clear TCR sharing, possibly for HLA-related reasons.

As concerns this clone: Its specificity is not known.

This chain links TRBV4-2 with TRBJ2-1, with 16 nucleotides matching TRBD2. Specimen: CD4+ T cells sorted from blood, collected at week 0. The TCR sequence derives from a human donor with alopecia areata. CDR3 sequence: CASSQLGTSGRAYNEQFF. CDR3 nucleotide sequence: TGTGCCAGCAGCCAACTTGGGACTAGCGGGAGGGCTTACAATGAGCAGTTCTTC.